This is a list of T cell receptor beta chains from one sample in a study of cytomegalovirus exposure and HLA in healthy donors. Some clones are missing from TCRdb's copy, which holds only in-frame ones; the method was immunoSEQ multiplex PCR. In the table there are about 92,000 clones, roughly 69% of which are singletons. The sample consisted of PBMCs. These receptors all come from a man aged 45-60 years in good health and CMV-seronegative. Each CDR3 is given with its conserved first and last residue. D genes are given only for firm matches. Size values are once, few and many counts, or a class for expanded clones, and some rows have none.

CASSFTQDSQSSYNEQFF	TGCGCCAGCAGCTTCACCCAGGACAGCCAGAGCTCCTACAATGAGCAGTTCTTC	TRBV5-1	TRBJ2-1	-	-
CASSQDRGTSYGYTF	TGCGCCAGCAGCCAAGATCGTGGGACAAGCTATGGCTATACCTTC	TRBV4-3	TRBJ1-2	-	-
CASSDRGGLSYNEQFF	TGTGCCAGCAGTGATAGGGGGGGACTTTCCTACAATGAGCAGTTCTTC	TRBV2	TRBJ2-1	few	-
CAIRGTGPSYEQYF	TGTGCCATCAGGGGGACAGGACCTTCCTACGAGCAGTACTTC	TRBV10-3	TRBJ2-7	-	TRBD1
CAISPTAGQSLYGYTF	TGTGCCATCAGTCCAACGGCGGGACAGAGCCTCTATGGCTACACCTTC	TRBV10-3	TRBJ1-2	-	TRBD1
CASSYGGAATNEKLFF	TGTGCCAGCAGTTATGGAGGGGCCGCAACTAATGAAAAACTGTTTTTT	TRBV6-5	TRBJ1-4	-	-
CASSELAGSEDTQYF	TGTGCCAGCAGTGAACTAGCTGGGTCGGAAGATACGCAGTATTTT	TRBV25-1	TRBJ2-3	-	-
CASLLQGSDTQYF	TGTGCCAGTTTACTGCAGGGGTCAGATACGCAGTATTTT	TRBV2	TRBJ2-3	-	-
CASSLGSSTDTQYF	TGCGCCAGCAGCTTGGGTTCGAGCACAGATACGCAGTATTTT	TRBV5-1	TRBJ2-3	-	-
CSVKTGENTEAFF	TGCAGCGTTAAGACAGGCGAGAACACTGAAGCTTTCTTT	TRBV29-1	TRBJ1-1	-	-
CASSEEFLSYNEQFF	TGTGCCAGCAGTGAGGAGTTCCTCTCCTACAATGAGCAGTTCTTC	TRBV25-1	TRBJ2-1	once	-
CASSLGRRGGQPQHF	TGCGCCAGCAGCTTGGGAAGGAGGGGGGGACAGCCCCAGCATTTT	TRBV5-1	TRBJ1-5	-	-
CATSPGRPISNQPQHF	TGTGCCACCAGCCCAGGTCGTCCTATTAGCAATCAGCCCCAGCATTTT	TRBV10-3	TRBJ1-5	-	-
CASSVNRGTEAFF	TGTGCCAGCAGCGTAAACAGGGGTACTGAAGCTTTCTTT	TRBV7-3	TRBJ1-1	-	TRBD1
CASSQEGRGTTNEKLFF	TGTGCCAGCAGCCAAGAGGGTCGGGGAACAACTAATGAAAAACTGTTTTTT	TRBV4-2	TRBJ1-4	-	-
CASSLGGRPYEQYF	TGTGCCAGCAGTTTAGGGGGGAGGCCCTACGAGCAGTACTTC	TRBV28	TRBJ2-7	once	-
CASSFLGQGTNYGYTF	TGTGCCAGCAGTTTCTTAGGACAGGGGACCAACTATGGCTACACCTTC	TRBV6-5	TRBJ1-2	-	TRBD1
CAISTNREANYGYTF	TGTGCCATCAGTACAAACAGGGAAGCAAACTATGGCTACACCTTC	TRBV10-3	TRBJ1-2	-	-
CASSDTGSQPQHF	TGTGCCAGCAGTGATACAGGGAGTCAGCCCCAGCATTTT	TRBV2	TRBJ1-5	-	-
CASSLHLRVELFF	TGTGCCAGCAGCTTACATCTACGTGTAGAGCTGTTTTTT	TRBV11-3	TRBJ2-2	-	-
CASREEGGKAEQFF	TGTGCCAGCAGGGAGGAGGGAGGGAAGGCGGAGCAGTTCTTC	TRBV27	TRBJ2-1	-	TRBD2
CASSASGGAWNEQFF	TGTGCCAGCAGCGCGTCAGGGGGCGCGTGGAATGAGCAGTTCTTC	TRBV9	TRBJ2-1	medium-sized	TRBD1
CASSRRQYQETQYF	TGCGCCAGCAGCCGACGACAGTACCAAGAGACCCAGTACTTC	TRBV4-3	TRBJ2-5	-	-
CASSIVAGVTDTQYF	TGCGCCAGCAGCATAGTAGCGGGAGTAACAGATACGCAGTATTTT	TRBV5-1	TRBJ2-3	once	TRBD2
CASTGLGEEQFF	TGTGCCAGCACCGGACTAGGCGAAGAGCAGTTCTTC	TRBV25-1	TRBJ2-1	-	TRBD2
CASSVLGTEQFF	TGTGCCAGCAGTGTATTGGGGACAGAGCAGTTCTTC	TRBV2	TRBJ2-1	-	-
CSANRVYEQYF	TGCAGTGCGAACAGGGTCTACGAGCAGTACTTC	TRBV20-1	TRBJ2-7	-	-
CASSGVETQYF	TGTGCCAGCAGCGGGGTGGAGACCCAGTACTTC	TRBV2	TRBJ2-5	-	-
CASSREGGQGLYNEQFF	TGCGCCAGCAGCCGGGAAGGGGGACAGGGGCTGTACAATGAGCAGTTCTTC	TRBV4-3	TRBJ2-1	once	TRBD1
CASSQGQGVKPQHF	TGCGCCAGCAGCCAAGGACAGGGGGTGAAGCCCCAGCATTTT	TRBV4-1	TRBJ1-5	-	TRBD1
CASSLTRWLTLAIGDTQYF	TGTGCCAGCAGCTTAACTCGGTGGCTCACGCTAGCCATAGGGGATACGCAGTATTTT	TRBV7-8	TRBJ2-3	-	-
CASSRLAGAEDEQFF	TGTGCCAGCAGTCGACTAGCGGGGGCAGAAGATGAGCAGTTCTTC	TRBV2	TRBJ2-1	few	TRBD2
CATSRDLPGLAGGGTDTQYF	TGTGCCACCAGCAGAGATCTCCCTGGACTAGCGGGAGGGGGTACAGATACGCAGTATTTT	TRBV15	TRBJ2-3	-	TRBD2
CASSQLGSLNEKLFF	TGTGCCAGCAGCCAATTGGGCAGCCTTAATGAAAAACTGTTTTTT	TRBV14	TRBJ1-4	-	-
CASSLSRLGKTQYF	TGTGCCAGCAGTTTAAGTCGACTAGGAAAGACCCAGTACTTC	TRBV27	TRBJ2-5	-	-
CASSSSGTGDEQYF	TGTGCCAGCAGCTCCTCCGGGACAGGGGACGAGCAGTACTTC	TRBV7-9	TRBJ2-7	-	TRBD1
CASSGGTGLAALYGYTF	TGTGCCAGCAGCGGGGGGACAGGACTGGCGGCCCTATATGGCTACACCTTC	TRBV5-6	TRBJ1-2	-	TRBD1
CASSLLPPQGPIGTDTQYF	TGCGCCAGCAGCCTTCTACCCCCGCAGGGGCCCATAGGCACAGATACGCAGTATTTT	TRBV4-3	TRBJ2-3	many	-
CASSPTGGPTEAFF	TGCGCCAGCAGCCCGACAGGAGGTCCCACTGAAGCTTTCTTT	TRBV4-1	TRBJ1-1	-	-
CASSSRPQGARNEQFF	TGTGCCAGCAGTTCCAGACCACAGGGGGCAAGAAATGAGCAGTTCTTC	TRBV6-5	TRBJ2-1	-	TRBD1